This TCR beta chain was retrieved from a study of blood T cell repertoires in COVID-19. Study-level background: The analysed material was cDNA or gDNA that came from T cells, B-cell-depleted T cells, or PBMCs.

Some clones are missing from TCRdb's copy, which holds only in-frame ones; the method was immunoSEQ multiplex PCR. The sample holds tens of thousands of clones, 75% to 90% seen once. The sequenced sample was peripheral blood. This clonotype was sampled from a human donor in a cohort sampled during active COVID-19.

The CDR3 region has the DNA TGCGCCAGCAGCTTGGTTATAGGGGTCGAATTGAACACTGAAGCTTTCTTT. The encoded protein is CASSLVIGVELNTEAFF. The genes are TRBV5-1 and TRBJ1-1; D is perhaps TRBD1 (5 bases). Trimming took 0 bases from V and 0 from J, leaving 15 bases between them. The CDR3 runs 17 residues. Germline CDR1 is SGHRS and CDR2 is YFSETQ.